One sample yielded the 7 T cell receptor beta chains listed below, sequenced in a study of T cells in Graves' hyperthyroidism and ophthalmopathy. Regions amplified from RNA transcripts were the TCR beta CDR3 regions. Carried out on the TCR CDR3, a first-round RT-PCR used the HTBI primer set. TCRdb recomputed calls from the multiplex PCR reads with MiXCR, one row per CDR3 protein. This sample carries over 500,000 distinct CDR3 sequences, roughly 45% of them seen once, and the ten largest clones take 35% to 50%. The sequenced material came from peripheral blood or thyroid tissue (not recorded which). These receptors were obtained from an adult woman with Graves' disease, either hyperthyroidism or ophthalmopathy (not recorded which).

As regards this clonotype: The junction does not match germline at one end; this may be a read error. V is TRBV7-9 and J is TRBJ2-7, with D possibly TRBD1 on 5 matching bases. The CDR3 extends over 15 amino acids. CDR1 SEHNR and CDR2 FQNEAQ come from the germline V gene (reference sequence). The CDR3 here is CAGSEQDPRLYGQYF. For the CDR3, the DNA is TGTGCCGGCAGCGAACAGGACCCCAGACTCTACGGGCAGTACTTC.

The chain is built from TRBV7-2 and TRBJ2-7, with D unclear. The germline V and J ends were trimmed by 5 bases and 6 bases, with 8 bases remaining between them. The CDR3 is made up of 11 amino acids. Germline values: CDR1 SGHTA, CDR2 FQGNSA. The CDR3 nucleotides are TGTGCCAGCAGCGGCGGAATCGAGCAGTACTTC. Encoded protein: CASSGGIEQYF.

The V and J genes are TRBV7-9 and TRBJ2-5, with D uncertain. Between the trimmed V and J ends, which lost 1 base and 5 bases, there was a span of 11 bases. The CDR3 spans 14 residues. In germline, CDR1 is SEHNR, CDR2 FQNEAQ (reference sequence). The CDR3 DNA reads TGTGCCAGCAGCTTAGTGGCTATTCAGGAGACCCAGTACTTC. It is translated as CASSLVAIQETQYF.

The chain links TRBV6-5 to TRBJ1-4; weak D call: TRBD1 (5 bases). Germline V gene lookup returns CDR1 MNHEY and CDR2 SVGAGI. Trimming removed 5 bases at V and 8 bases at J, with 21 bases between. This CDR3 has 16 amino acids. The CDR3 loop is CASSVPPPGTEEKLFF. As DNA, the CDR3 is TGTGCCAGCAGTGTACCCCCACCAGGGACGGAAGAAAAACTGTTTTTT.

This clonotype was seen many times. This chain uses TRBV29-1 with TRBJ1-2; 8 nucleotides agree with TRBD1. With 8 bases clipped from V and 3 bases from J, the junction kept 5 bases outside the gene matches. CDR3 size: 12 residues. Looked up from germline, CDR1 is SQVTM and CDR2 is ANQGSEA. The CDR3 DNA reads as TGCAGCTCACAGACAGGGGACTATGGCTACACCTTC. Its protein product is CSSQTGDYGYTF.

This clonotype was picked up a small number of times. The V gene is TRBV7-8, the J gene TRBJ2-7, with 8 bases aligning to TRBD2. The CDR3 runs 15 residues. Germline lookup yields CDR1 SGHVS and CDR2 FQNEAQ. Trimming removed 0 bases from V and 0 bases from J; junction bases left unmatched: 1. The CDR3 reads CASSLASGASYEQYF. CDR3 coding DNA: TGTGCCAGCAGCTTAGCTAGCGGGGCCTCCTACGAGCAGTACTTC.

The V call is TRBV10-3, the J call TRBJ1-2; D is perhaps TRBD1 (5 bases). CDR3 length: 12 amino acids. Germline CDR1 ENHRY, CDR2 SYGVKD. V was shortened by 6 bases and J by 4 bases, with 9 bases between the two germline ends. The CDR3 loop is CAISGHTYGYTF. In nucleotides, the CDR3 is TGTGCCATCAGCGGACACACCTATGGCTACACCTTC.